This T cell receptor (beta chain) comes out of a study of Ad26.COV2.S vaccination and SARS-CoV-2 variants (dated by TCRdb to about 2021). About the investigation overall: Vaccine-arm donors came from COV1001, a multicentre, randomized, double-blind, placebo-controlled phase I-IIa trial of Ad26.COV2.S in healthy adults. Trial participants were randomized into five groups of five, in which low-dose or high-dose Ad26.COV2.S was given once or twice, or placebo was given on both occasions. A total of approximately 32 samples were included in the TCR-sequenced set, comprising approximately 20 Ad26.COV2.S vaccine recipients, 5 placebo recipients and 8 SARS-CoV-2 convalescent individuals. Ad26.COV2.S was given intramuscularly at 5x10^10 or 1x10^11 viral particles, as a single shot or as two shots 56 days apart. Investigators did not know the trial group allocation while performing experiments and assessing outcomes. The specificity and breadth of SARS-CoV-2-reactive T cell receptors after Ad26.COV2.S vaccination were assessed by TCRbeta repertoire sequencing.

The label giving this sample's treatment or condition can be read as: some 19 received Ad26.COV2.S at low or high dose, single or two shots; 5 received placebo; per-sample allocation not given. Repertoires of vaccine and placebo recipients were sequenced from samples taken on day 63 after the first injection. Between 29 July and 7 August 2020, Cohort 1b enrolled 25 adults aged 18-55 years at one site in Boston, USA. Ad26.COV2.S was a replication-incompetent adenovirus type 26 vector expressing a prefusion-stabilized SARS-CoV-2 spike protein from the original Wuhan strain. The cysteine opens and the phenylalanine closes a CDR3 of 12 amino acids. Of all the DNA, just the CDR3 is kept, 36 bases in frame from base 1. Trimming costs V 6 bases and J 7 bases, and their ends lie 10 bases apart. Concerning this clone itself: Its antigen remains undetermined. No quality values exist for individual bases; no much larger clone is one base distant.

The immunoSEQ Assay was the method used to sequence TCRbeta CDR3 regions. After extraction, genomic DNA underwent amplification by bias-controlled multiplex PCR, followed by high-throughput sequencing. Per the original workflow: Collapsing and filtering of sequences were performed to quantify the absolute abundance of each unique TCRbeta CDR3 region. Usable DNA was measured by amplifying reference genes present in all nucleated cells, and TCRbeta template counts were normalized to that usable DNA to estimate T cell fraction. Repertoire TCRs were annotated as SARS-CoV-2-specific when V gene, CDR3 amino acid sequence and J gene were exactly matched to a known reactive TCR set. The reference SARS-CoV-2 TCR set was obtained from MIRA and was filtered for enrichment in COVID-19-positive ImmuneCODE repertoires, whereby public or cross-reactive TCRs were removed. Using the MIRA antigens, annotated TCRs were further analysed by specific ORF or by position within an ORF. Depth was the summed frequency of annotated unique rearrangements, while breadth was defined as annotated unique rearrangements over total unique productive rearrangements. Group comparisons of TCR breadth used two-sided Wilcoxon rank-sum tests. TCRdb carries this immuneACCESS record with in-frame sequences only. Its versions omit some clonotypes, under half of them owing to an unresolved V gene in the studies checked, with the rest unexplained. Clone size and the V and J calls come from that table; the DNA yielded D and trimming. The sample has about 400,000 clones on record, around nine tenths of them singletons. The ten most abundant clones make up about 4% of the sample.

Overall study results and their limits: Ad26.COV2.S recipients had higher spike-specific TCR breadth than placebo recipients (P = 0.0014). Non-spike TCR breadth was comparable between vaccine and placebo recipients, consistent with the vaccine containing only spike. The authors noted that the TCR breadth and depth analyses may have underestimated total T cell responses. The study was not powered to compare responses between vaccine doses or regimens. Substantial breadth of spike-specific CD8+ and CD4+ T cell responses was reported after vaccination.

Specimen: peripheral blood, collected in a trial of Ad26.COV2.S vaccine versus placebo. Recombination linked TRBV12-3 or TRBV12-4 to TRBJ1-5; TRBD1 is a possible D gene, resting on 6 matching bases. The sequence came from a person between 18 and 59 years old who received the Ad26.COV2.S COVID-19 vaccine or a placebo. The nucleotide sequence is TGTGCCAGCAGCGCAGGGGCACAGCCCCAGCATTTT. It translates as CASSAGAQPQHF.